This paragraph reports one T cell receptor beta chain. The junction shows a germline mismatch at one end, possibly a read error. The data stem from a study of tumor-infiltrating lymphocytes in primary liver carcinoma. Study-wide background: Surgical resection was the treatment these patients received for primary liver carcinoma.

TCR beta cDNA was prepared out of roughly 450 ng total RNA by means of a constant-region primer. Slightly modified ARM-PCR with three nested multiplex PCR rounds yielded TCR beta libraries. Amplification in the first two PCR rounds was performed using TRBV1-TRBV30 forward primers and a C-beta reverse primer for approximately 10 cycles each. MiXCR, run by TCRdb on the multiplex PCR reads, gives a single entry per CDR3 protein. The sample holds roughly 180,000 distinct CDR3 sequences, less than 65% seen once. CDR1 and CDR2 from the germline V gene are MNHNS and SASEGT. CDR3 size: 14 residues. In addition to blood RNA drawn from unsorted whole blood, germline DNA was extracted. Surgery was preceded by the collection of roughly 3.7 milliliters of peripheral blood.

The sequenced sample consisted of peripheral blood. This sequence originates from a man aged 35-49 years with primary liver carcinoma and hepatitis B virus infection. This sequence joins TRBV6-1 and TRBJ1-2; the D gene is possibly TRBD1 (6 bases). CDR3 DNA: TGTGCCAGCAGTGAAGTCCGACAGGTCTATGGCTACGCCTTC. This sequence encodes CASSEVRQVYGYAF.